Below, one T cell receptor (beta chain) is given with its context. The table came from immunoSEQ multiplex PCR; TCRdb's copy has only in-frame clones and leaves some out. The sample shows about 180,000 clones, 70% to 85% of them seen only once. With 0 bases removed from V and 3 bases from J, the gap between germline ends came to 9 bases. Germline V CDR1 and CDR2: SGHTA, FQGNSA. The CDR3 runs to 14 residues. The record originates from a study of cytotoxic CD8 clonotypes in ibrutinib-treated CLL. This rearrangement joins TRBV7-2 to TRBJ2-7; no firm D call. The source was PBMCs, collected after 24 months of ibrutinib treatment. The TCR sequence derives from a human donor with chronic lymphocytic leukemia. This CDR3 is CASSLAPPRYEQYF. The CDR3, as DNA: TGTGCCAGCAGCTTAGCCCCCCCGCGCTACGAGCAGTACTTC.